This is a list of T cell receptor beta chains from one sample in a study of naive and memory T cell subsets. TCRdb analysed the 5' RACE reads with MiXCR anew, one entry per CDR3 protein. This sample carries under 25,000 distinct CDR3 sequences, 4.2% of them seen once, and the ten largest clones take under 9%. The source of these receptors is a male donor in good health. Both conserved end residues are part of each CDR3. The D gene is left open where the match is weak. The listing skips clone size in some rows; elsewhere it reads once, few, many or a size class.

v_gene: TRBV7-8
d_gene: .
j_gene: TRBJ2-7
abundance: many
CDR3aa: CASSSLTPREQYF
CDR3nt: TGTGCCAGCAGCTCTTTGACCCCGCGCGAGCAGTACTTC

v_gene: TRBV5-6
d_gene: .
j_gene: TRBJ2-7
abundance: many
CDR3aa: CASSKDGPYEQYF
CDR3nt: TGTGCCAGCAGCAAAGACGGGCCCTACGAGCAGTACTTC

v_gene: TRBV20-1
d_gene: .
j_gene: TRBJ2-2
abundance: medium-sized
CDR3aa: CSAREAGNTGELFF
CDR3nt: TGCAGTGCTAGAGAGGCCGGGAACACCGGGGAGCTGTTTTTT

v_gene: TRBV5-1
d_gene: .
j_gene: TRBJ2-7
abundance: many
CDR3aa: CASSLSPGDSYEQYF
CDR3nt: TGCGCCAGCAGCTTGTCGCCAGGGGATTCCTACGAGCAGTACTTC

v_gene: TRBV12-3/TRBV12-4
d_gene: .
j_gene: TRBJ1-5
abundance: many
CDR3aa: CASARGGNQPQHF
CDR3nt: TGTGCCAGCGCGAGGGGTGGTAATCAGCCCCAGCATTTT

v_gene: TRBV20-1
d_gene: TRBD1
j_gene: TRBJ1-2
abundance: many
CDR3aa: CSADRVYYGYTF
CDR3nt: TGCAGTGCTGACAGGGTTTACTATGGCTACACCTTC

v_gene: TRBV5-1
d_gene: .
j_gene: TRBJ2-5
abundance: many
CDR3aa: CASRELTQETQYF
CDR3nt: TGCGCCAGCAGAGAGTTAACCCAAGAGACCCAGTACTTC

v_gene: TRBV10-3
d_gene: .
j_gene: TRBJ1-5
abundance: many
CDR3aa: CAIMSNLGQPQHF
CDR3nt: TGTGCCATCATGTCGAATCTTGGTCAGCCCCAGCATTTT

v_gene: TRBV11-2
d_gene: .
j_gene: TRBJ2-3
abundance: many
CDR3aa: CASSPPGVDTQYF
CDR3nt: TGTGCCAGCAGCCCCCCAGGGGTGGATACGCAGTATTTT

v_gene: TRBV6-6
d_gene: .
j_gene: TRBJ1-4
abundance: many
CDR3aa: CASRRPATGEKLFF
CDR3nt: TGTGCCAGCAGAAGACCTGCGACGGGTGAAAAACTGTTTTTT

v_gene: TRBV13
d_gene: .
j_gene: TRBJ2-3
abundance: many
CDR3aa: CASSPPVGGTLRYTQYF
CDR3nt: TGTGCCAGCAGCCCCCCCGTTGGCGGTACACTGAGGTATACGCAGTATTTT

v_gene: TRBV29-1
d_gene: .
j_gene: TRBJ2-7
abundance: many
CDR3aa: CSAASGTLTYEQYF
CDR3nt: TGCAGCGCTGCCTCAGGGACTTTAACCTACGAGCAGTACTTC

v_gene: TRBV20-1
d_gene: .
j_gene: TRBJ1-4
abundance: many
CDR3aa: CSARRLEEKLFF
CDR3nt: TGCAGTGCTAGACGACTGGAGGAAAAACTGTTTTTT

v_gene: TRBV18
d_gene: .
j_gene: TRBJ1-1
abundance: many
CDR3aa: CASSPTYGGGGSTEAFF
CDR3nt: TGTGCCAGCTCACCAACTTACGGGGGCGGAGGGTCCACTGAAGCTTTCTTT

v_gene: TRBV19
d_gene: .
j_gene: TRBJ1-1
abundance: many
CDR3aa: CASSWGVNTEAFF
CDR3nt: TGTGCCAGTAGCTGGGGGGTGAACACTGAAGCTTTCTTT

v_gene: TRBV12-3/TRBV12-4
d_gene: TRBD1
j_gene: TRBJ2-1
abundance: many
CDR3aa: CASSPSFRDRVENEQFF
CDR3nt: TGTGCCAGCAGCCCCTCGTTCCGGGACAGGGTCGAAAATGAGCAGTTCTTC

v_gene: TRBV6-1
d_gene: TRBD1
j_gene: TRBJ2-2
abundance: many
CDR3aa: CASRKQGVVTGELFF
CDR3nt: TGTGCCAGCAGGAAACAGGGGGTCGTCACCGGGGAGCTGTTTTTT

v_gene: TRBV10-2
d_gene: TRBD2
j_gene: TRBJ2-3
abundance: many
CDR3aa: CASRREGSNTDTQYF
CDR3nt: TGCGCCAGCAGGCGGGAGGGAAGTAACACAGATACGCAGTATTTT

v_gene: TRBV18
d_gene: TRBD2
j_gene: TRBJ2-5
abundance: few
CDR3aa: CASSPPRTSGKETQYF
CDR3nt: TGTGCCAGCTCACCACCGAGGACTAGCGGGAAAGAGACCCAGTACTTC

v_gene: TRBV25-1
d_gene: .
j_gene: TRBJ2-7
abundance: few
CDR3aa: CASSEPGTLYEQYF
CDR3nt: TGTGCCAGCAGTGAACCTGGGACACTCTACGAGCAGTACTTC

v_gene: TRBV3-1
d_gene: TRBD1
j_gene: TRBJ1-6
abundance: many
CDR3aa: CASSRGQGARNSPLHF
CDR3nt: TGTGCCAGCAGCCGTGGACAGGGGGCGCGTAATTCACCCCTCCACTTT

v_gene: TRBV28
d_gene: TRBD2
j_gene: TRBJ2-7
abundance: medium-sized
CDR3aa: CASSGWEGRYEQYF
CDR3nt: TGTGCCAGCAGTGGGTGGGAGGGCCGATACGAGCAGTACTTC

v_gene: TRBV5-4
d_gene: TRBD2
j_gene: TRBJ2-5
abundance: .
CDR3aa: CASRFGTSGTQETQYF
CDR3nt: TGTGCCAGCAGGTTCGGGACTAGCGGGACCCAAGAGACCCAGTACTTC